These T cell receptor beta chains were read from a single sample in a study of T cell repertoires in cytomegalovirus infection. MiXCR was run by TCRdb on the reads, yielding one entry per CDR3 protein. The data show about 140,000 distinct CDR3 sequences, about 6.5% seen once. Sequencing was carried out using PBMCs. These receptors all stem from a human donor in good health (CMV status not recorded). Some clones in this sample may be carry-over from other donors' samples. Each CDR3 is given with its conserved first and last residue. The D gene is left open where the match is weak. Expanded clones get a size class; other rows say once, few or many, or leave the size out.

clone_size j_call d_call v_call cdr3_aa cdr3_nt
many TRBJ2-1 TRBD2 TRBV11-1 CASSLQAGGLQSEQFF TGTGCCAGCAGCTTACAAGCGGGGGGATTACAAAGTGAGCAGTTCTTC
- TRBJ2-7 - TRBV10-3 CAISESAQGKSEQYF TGTGCCATCAGTGAGTCGGCGCAGGGGAAATCCGAGCAGTACTTC
- TRBJ1-2 - TRBV5-8 CASSLLNNYGYTF TGTGCCAGCAGCTTGCTTAACAACTATGGCTACACCTTC
many TRBJ1-2 - TRBV7-3 CASSFDGRDLSYTF TGTGCCAGCAGCTTCGATGGCAGGGACTTGAGCTACACCTTC
few TRBJ1-6 TRBD1 TRBV6-2/TRBV6-3 CASSFAGTEGSPLHF TGTGCCAGCAGTTTCGCCGGGACAGAGGGGTCACCCCTCCACTTT
few TRBJ2-5 - TRBV12-3/TRBV12-4 CASSRRGTQETQYF TGTGCCAGCAGTCGCAGAGGAACACAAGAGACCCAGTACTTC
- TRBJ1-6 - TRBV20-1 CSARGLGYNSPLHF TGCAGTGCTAGGGGCCTGGGCTATAATTCACCCCTCCACTTT
- TRBJ2-1 TRBD1 TRBV29-1 CSVEGQGKYNEQFF TGCAGCGTTGAAGGACAGGGTAAATACAATGAGCAGTTCTTC
few TRBJ2-3 - TRBV28 CASSLRTVGADTQYF TGTGCCAGCAGCCTCAGGACTGTGGGGGCAGATACGCAGTATTTT
many TRBJ1-5 TRBD1 TRBV27 CASRPGQTFVDQPQHF TGTGCCAGCAGGCCGGGACAGACGTTTGTGGATCAGCCCCAGCATTTT
many TRBJ1-1 - TRBV29-1 CSVHRGAEAFF TGCAGCGTTCACCGGGGGGCTGAAGCTTTCTTT
many TRBJ1-1 TRBD1 TRBV7-9 CASSPTGGWHTEAFF TGTGCCAGCAGCCCAACAGGGGGTTGGCACACTGAAGCTTTCTTT
- TRBJ1-1 - TRBV3-1 CASSLRGLSTEAFF TGTGCCAGCAGCCTCCGGGGTCTGAGCACTGAAGCTTTCTTT
many TRBJ1-3 - TRBV29-1 CSVEEGTSGNTIYF TGCAGCGTTGAGGAAGGGACCTCTGGAAACACCATATATTTT
many TRBJ2-3 TRBD2 TRBV28 CASWELAGTSTDTQYF TGTGCCAGTTGGGAACTAGCGGGGACTAGCACAGATACGCAGTATTTT
many TRBJ1-3 - TRBV15 CATSPIQRSGNTIYF TGTGCCACCAGCCCTATCCAGCGATCTGGAAACACCATATATTTT
many TRBJ2-7 TRBD2 TRBV5-6 CASSLRRSGGPHEQYF TGTGCCAGCAGCTTGAGGAGGAGCGGGGGGCCCCACGAGCAGTACTTC
many TRBJ2-2 TRBD2 TRBV12-3/TRBV12-4 CASSTRLAGLTGELFF TGTGCCAGCAGTACGCGACTAGCGGGACTTACCGGGGAGCTGTTTTTT
few TRBJ2-7 - TRBV5-3 CASSLGARGYEQYF TGTGCCAGCAGCTTGGGGGCCCGGGGATACGAGCAGTACTTC
few TRBJ1-2 - TRBV24-1 CATSDRVYGYTF TGTGCCACCAGTGACAGGGTCTATGGCTACACCTTC
many TRBJ2-5 - TRBV28 CASSSTRKTQYF TGTGCCAGCAGTTCCACCCGAAAGACCCAGTACTTC
many TRBJ2-2 - TRBV28 CASINSGTGELFF TGTGCCAGCATCAATAGTGGCACCGGGGAGCTGTTTTTT
many TRBJ2-3 - TRBV7-2 CASSSLGTQYF TGTGCCAGCAGCTCCCTAGGCACGCAGTATTTT
many TRBJ1-4 - TRBV28 CASSLLGGSGEKLFF TGTGCCAGCAGTTTACTGGGGGGTTCAGGGGAAAAACTGTTTTTT
many TRBJ2-5 - TRBV7-8 CASSPSGSGQETQYF TGTGCCAGCAGCCCCTCAGGTTCAGGCCAAGAGACCCAGTACTTC
few TRBJ1-6 TRBD1 TRBV4-2 CASSPDRALSPLHF TGTGCCAGCAGCCCGGACAGGGCCTTATCACCCCTCCACTTT
- TRBJ1-1 TRBD1 TRBV7-3 CASSSVGQRNTEAFF TGTGCCAGCTCTAGTGTGGGACAGAGGAACACTGAAGCTTTCTTT
many TRBJ2-7 TRBD1 TRBV20-1 CSANQGAKTSYEQYF TGCAGTGCCAACCAGGGGGCAAAAACGTCCTACGAGCAGTACTTC
many TRBJ1-5 - TRBV19 CASSIFQVGIANQPQHF TGTGCCAGTAGTATATTTCAGGTTGGAATAGCAAATCAGCCCCAGCATTTT
many TRBJ1-3 - TRBV7-2 CASSFSGTGNTIYF TGTGCCAGCAGCTTCTCAGGGACTGGAAACACCATATATTTT